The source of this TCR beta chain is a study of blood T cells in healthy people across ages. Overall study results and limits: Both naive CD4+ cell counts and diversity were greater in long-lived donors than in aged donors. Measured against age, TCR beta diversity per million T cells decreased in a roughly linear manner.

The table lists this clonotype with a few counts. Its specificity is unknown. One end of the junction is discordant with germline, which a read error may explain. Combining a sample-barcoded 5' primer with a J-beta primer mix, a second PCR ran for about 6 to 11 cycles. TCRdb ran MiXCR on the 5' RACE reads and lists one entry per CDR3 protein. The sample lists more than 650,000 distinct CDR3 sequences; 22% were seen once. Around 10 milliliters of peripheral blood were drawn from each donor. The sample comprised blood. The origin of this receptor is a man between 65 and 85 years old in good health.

Here the CDR3 reads CASSRKRSYEQYF. CDR3 DNA sequence: TGCGCCAGCAGCCGGAAACGTTCCTACGAGCAGTACTTC. This chain joins TRBV14 and TRBJ2-5; D unresolved. Gene TRBJ2-7 matches the end of the DNA better, so the J call may be wrong. CDR3 length: 13 residues. CDR1 is SGHDN, CDR2 FVKESK, per germline.